The subject of this entry is one T cell receptor beta chain. Its cognate antigen is unknown. The CDR3 totals 12 residues. V lost 4 bases and J lost 5, with 8 bases in between. The germline gives CDR1 LNHNV, CDR2 YYDKDF (reference sequence). The PCR contained 60 Vbeta and 13 Jbeta primers. Per the original data handling: About 12 million of roughly 81 million unique TCR beta chains were shared, per a later count. Sequencing used immunoSEQ multiplex PCR; TCRdb keeps in-frame clones, though not all of them. V and J calls and clone size are given by that table; D and trimming were obtained from the DNA. This table holds 120,000 or so clones. This sample was included in a study of cytomegalovirus exposure and HLA in healthy donors. Study observations and caveats: CMV serostatus alone was available as immune exposure information. Later on, a genetic analysis was performed. It linked a missense variant in DCLRE1C with V- and J-gene trimming of TCR beta. Previously analyzed data showed that most TCR beta V segments were productive at a frequency of about 90% or about 30%.

The sample comprised PBMCs. The chain has TRBV15 and TRBJ1-2; TRBD1 is a possible D gene (6 bases). The sequence came from a man younger than 35 in good health and CMV-seronegative. CDR3 loop: CATSTGDYGYTF. The CDR3 DNA is TGTGCCACCAGCACAGGGGATTATGGCTACACCTTC. Combining the CDR3 with reference TRBV15 and TRBJ1-2 gives the whole variable domain DAMVIQNPRYQVTQFGKPVTLSCSQTLNHNVMYWYQQKSSQAPKLLFHYYDKDFNNEADTPDNFQSRRPNTSFCFLDIRSPGLGDTAMYLCATSTGDYGYTFGSGTRLTVV.